This TCR beta chain originates from a study of T cell responses to AZD1222 COVID-19 vaccine (dated by TCRdb to about 2021). Some background on the complete study: AZD1222 recipients given second doses at about 4 weeks or at about 12 weeks were pooled, since spike-specific TCR depth and breadth were not found to differ between the two schedules. A total of 233 trial participants underwent TCR sequencing, of whom roughly 210 received two doses of AZD1222 and roughly 25 received two doses of the MenACWY control vaccine. Enrollment into the trials was organized by age into subgroups of 18-55, 56-69 and 70-plus years, and those subgroups contained roughly 140, 27 and 60 TCR-sequenced participants, respectively.

The time point label on this specimen signifies: baseline before first vaccination. Samples from vaccinated people were obtained from the UK trials COV001 and COV002, which included a single-blind randomized controlled phase 2/3 trial of AZD1222 (ChAdOx1 nCoV-19) in healthy adults. Trial participant PBMC samples were collected at day 0 and day 28 after the second dose for TCRbeta chain sequencing. The CDR3 regions of human TCRbeta chains were analyzed by immunosequencing. As for the original processing: TCRs in the repertoires were matched against a reference library of SARS-CoV-2-specific TCRs that had been generated with the MIRA antigen-specificity platform. Breadth meant the fraction of unique TCRs that were SARS-CoV-2-associated, whereas depth meant the fraction of total T cells that were SARS-CoV-2-associated. Each spike-specific TCR was assigned to its reactive spike region and to a CD4 or CD8 class using the MIRA data. Log10-transformed breadth and depth values were compared by one-way ANOVA with Sidak's multiple comparisons tests. TCRdb mirrors the immuneACCESS table, restricted to in-frame sequences. Some clones are absent from its copies; in checked studies, under half trace to an unresolved V gene, and the reason for the others is unknown. The DNA was the basis for D and trimming; V, J and clone size are from that table. A total of about 120,000 clones appear in this sample, around 87% of them only once. 8.5% to 12% of the sample rests with the top ten.

Study-wide findings and limitations: Because no day 14 peak-response samples were available, the repertoires could be characterized only after the peak T cell response. Spike-specific TCR breadth and depth rose significantly after two AZD1222 doses compared with day 0 and with MenACWY recipients. Only five or six AZD1222 recipients were SARS-CoV-2 seropositive at baseline, limiting conclusions about previously exposed vaccinees. Reportedly, almost half of the unique spike-specific TCRs recognized epitopes lying outside the regions that are mutated in the B.1.351 and B.1.1.7 variants. The whole spike protein was spanned by vaccine-associated CD4 TCRs, and dominant responses were seen in regions 160-218 and 743-854. Most participants were white British and females outnumbered males, and the authors suggested that clonal diversity may have been underestimated. In the small 56-69-year group, the increase in depth fell short of significance, most likely because of low power.

There are 15 amino acids in the CDR3, from cysteine to phenylalanine inclusive. Solely the CDR3 DNA is kept, with 45 bases framed from the first base. The V end gives up 6 bases and the J end 0 bases, leaving 6 bases in the junction not matched to a gene. CDR1 and CDR2, looked up from the germline V gene, are MGHRA and YSYEKL. Of note for this clone: The target of this receptor is not known. Per-nucleotide qualities are absent, and no much larger clonotype sits a single base away.

This specimen consisted of peripheral blood, obtained on day 0 of AZD1222 vaccination. The rearrangement joined TRBV4-1 to TRBJ2-5, with 8 bases in between that match TRBD2. This sequence was found in an adult in good health. The CDR3 region reads CASRLSGGNQETQYF. The sequenced DNA: TGCGCCAGCAGGCTCAGCGGGGGAAACCAAGAGACCCAGTACTTC.